These T cell receptor beta chains were read from a single sample in a study of CXCR3-negative and CXCR3-positive naive CD8 T cells. TCRdb re-called the 5' RACE reads and catalogs CDR3 proteins one per entry, DNA excluded. Recorded for this sample: around 110,000 distinct CDR3 sequences. The sequenced material came from naive CXCR3+ CD8+ T cells from blood. The source is a human donor in good health. Some clones in this sample may be carry-over from other donors' samples. Both conserved end residues are part of each CDR3.

CASSTRSSYEQYF TRBJ2-7 TRBV5-5
CSVREASSTDTQYF TRBJ2-3 TRBV29-1
CSVGVGGTGQGYTF TRBJ1-2 TRBV29-1
CASSLVRSHNEQFF TRBJ2-1 TRBV11-1
CATSAGDGNTEAFF TRBJ1-1 TRBV15
CASSEYRDGADEQYF TRBJ2-7 TRBV9
CATSRTNHEQYF TRBJ2-7 TRBV15
CASSLASGTGPLYEQYF TRBJ2-7 TRBV5-1
CASSLEGSSGGAYNEQFF TRBJ2-1 TRBV11-2
CASSIGQGSNQPQHF TRBJ1-5 TRBV19
CASSPWTATGELFF TRBJ2-2 TRBV7-9
CASTPGLAGTYEQYF TRBJ2-7 TRBV11-2
CASSLLVGEQYF TRBJ2-7 TRBV7-9
CASIGLRPGNTEAFF TRBJ1-1 TRBV28
CASSLAGGAEETQYF TRBJ2-5 TRBV11-3
CASSQAATSGGDNEQFF TRBJ2-1 TRBV3-1
CASSLVVNTEAFF TRBJ1-1 TRBV5-4
CSVEDPVLAGVLDTQYF TRBJ2-3 TRBV29-1
CASSLAGRDPTHEQYF TRBJ2-7 TRBV12-3/TRBV12-4
CASSQDRDPSYEQYF TRBJ2-7 TRBV4-3
CSARRQGAYEQYF TRBJ2-7 TRBV20-1
CASSSGFGYTF TRBJ1-2 TRBV6-4
CASSLGLASEQFF TRBJ2-1 TRBV5-1
CASSLGRENHEQYF TRBJ2-7 TRBV5-1
CASSDIYNEQFF TRBJ2-1 TRBV27
CASSQGLADSWDEQFF TRBJ2-1 TRBV3-1
CASSWGWETGRRETQYF TRBJ2-5 TRBV7-9
CASSLDSPFAEQYF TRBJ2-7 TRBV5-1
CASSPDREYEQYF TRBJ2-7 TRBV3-1
CSHTPLGHPTDTQYF TRBJ2-3 TRBV29-1
CASRGGYNEQFF TRBJ2-1 TRBV2
CASSLLPRGATYNEQFF TRBJ2-1 TRBV13
CASSPNPGWGAGTEAFF TRBJ1-1 TRBV13
CASSERVAGGPEQFF TRBJ2-1 TRBV2
CASSVQNPYEQYF TRBJ2-7 TRBV28
CASSLEPLDYGYAF TRBJ1-2 TRBV7-2
CASSQEGTGYGRTGELFF TRBJ2-2 TRBV4-3
CASSLGRDYEQYF TRBJ2-7 TRBV5-1
CASSVGRVAPYNEQFF TRBJ2-1 TRBV9
CASSITRLSYNEQFF TRBJ2-1 TRBV19
CASSDALQGTSSYNEQFF TRBJ2-1 TRBV5-1
CSAREDLTDTQYF TRBJ2-3 TRBV20-1